This TCR beta chain was recovered during a study of CD8 T cells in ankylosing spondylitis. Quantitative molecular-barcoded 5'-RACE generated the TCR beta libraries. TCRdb re-analysed the 5' RACE reads in MiXCR, keeping a single row per CDR3 protein. The sample contains 250,000 or so distinct CDR3 sequences, more than 20% of which appear only once. The CDR3 sequence is 15 residues long. The germline CDR1 and CDR2 sequences are KGHDR and SFDVKD. Deletions cut 3 bases from V and 1 base from J, with 10 bases between. This clonotype was seen only once. Its antigen is unknown. Study-level points and caveats: A TCR beta motif of eight highly homologous variants appeared characteristic of ankylosing spondylitis blood.

The sequence was obtained from a male donor with ankylosing spondylitis or in good health (not recorded which). The J gene is TRBJ2-3, the V gene TRBV24-1, with D perhaps TRBD1 (6 bases). The sequenced sample was blood, either unsorted or a sorted T cell fraction (not recorded which). The CDR3 DNA reads TGTGCCACCAGTGATCCGGGACACCGCACAGATACGCAGTATTTT. It yields the protein CATSDPGHRTDTQYF.